This TCR beta chain was captured in a study of cytomegalovirus exposure and HLA in healthy donors. Study outcomes and limitations: Analyzed later, most CMV-associated TCR beta chains appeared HLA-restricted.

CDR1 SGHDN and CDR2 FVKESK come from the germline V gene. V was pared by 4 bases and J by 1 base, with 6 bases of the junction left unmatched. The CDR3 loop spans 15 amino acids. This clone was counted a single time. Antigen specificity is unknown. Use of 60 Vbeta and 13 Jbeta primers characterized the PCR. Generated by immunoSEQ multiplex PCR, the TCRdb table keeps only in-frame clones and is missing some. The sample shows over 60,000 clones, under 80% of them seen only once. Sequencing input: PBMCs. The chain joins TRBV14 to TRBJ2-5, with 7 bases aligning to TRBD2. The source is a male donor in good health and CMV-seropositive. The CDR3: CASSPGLGSQETQYF. DNA for the CDR3: TGTGCCAGCAGCCCCGGACTAGGTTCCCAAGAGACCCAGTACTTC.